This T cell receptor (beta chain) was sequenced in a study of neurological immune-mediated disorders. Ten or more counts support this clonotype. The antigen remains unidentified. One junction end disagrees with the germline gene, perhaps due to a read error. As to time point: technical triplicate 3. The study built sorted libraries from fewer than 1.3 million CD4+ or CD8+ T cells. The V gene's germline CDR1 is LGHDT and CDR2 YNNKEL (reference sequence). The CDR3 extends over 16 amino acids. The team produced cDNA through 5'RACE using 10-nucleotide random UMIs. Over 190 million TCR-beta sequences from 15-18 subjects came out of each sequencing run. TCRdb analysed the 5' RACE reads with MiXCR anew, one entry per CDR3 protein. The sample lists 25,000 to 30,000 distinct CDR3 sequences, about 16% occurring once. Study findings and constraints: None of the CDR3 amino acid sequences of expanded clones recurred across subjects, suggesting private repertoires in all groups.

J is TRBJ2-2 and V is TRBV3-1; D is undetermined. Source material: CD4+ T cells from blood. The TCR sequence derives from a female donor with HTLV-1-associated myelopathy (HAM/TSP). The CDR3 region has the DNA TGTGCCAGCAACCAAGATGGTAGTGGGTTAGCCGGGGAGCTGTTTTTT. Its translation is CASNQDGSGLAGELFF.